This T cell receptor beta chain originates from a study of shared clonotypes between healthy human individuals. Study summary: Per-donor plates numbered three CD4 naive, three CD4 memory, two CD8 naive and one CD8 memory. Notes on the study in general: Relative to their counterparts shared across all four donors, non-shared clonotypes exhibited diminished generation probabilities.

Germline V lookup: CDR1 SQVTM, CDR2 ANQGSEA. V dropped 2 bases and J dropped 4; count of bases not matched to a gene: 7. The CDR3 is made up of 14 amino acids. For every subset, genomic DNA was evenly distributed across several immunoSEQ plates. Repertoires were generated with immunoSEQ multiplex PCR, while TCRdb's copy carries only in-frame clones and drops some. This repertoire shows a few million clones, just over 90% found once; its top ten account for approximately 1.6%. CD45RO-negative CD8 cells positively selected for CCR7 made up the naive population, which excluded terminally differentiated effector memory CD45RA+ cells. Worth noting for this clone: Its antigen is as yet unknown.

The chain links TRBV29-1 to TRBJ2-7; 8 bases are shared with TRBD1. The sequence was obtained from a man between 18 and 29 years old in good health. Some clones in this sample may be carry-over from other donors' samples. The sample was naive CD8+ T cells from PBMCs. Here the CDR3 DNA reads TGCAGCGTTGAACTGGACAGGGTCGGATACGAGCAGTACTTC. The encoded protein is CSVELDRVGYEQYF.